This T cell receptor beta chain was identified during a study of blood T cell repertoires in COVID-19. Turning to the study itself: Sources were T cells, B-cell-depleted T cells, or PBMCs; the material itself was cDNA or gDNA.

Study processing details: The assay estimated nucleated cells by amplifying reference gene primers. TCRdb's copy holds only in-frame clones and misses some; the assay was immunoSEQ multiplex PCR. The V and J calls and the clone size are those of that table, but D and trimming were determined from the DNA. The sample lists hundreds of thousands of clones, approximately 90% occurring once. The receptor's source is a woman aged 45-60 years who had recovered from COVID-19. The sequenced sample consisted of PBMCs or T cells enriched from blood (not recorded which).

CDR3 nucleotide sequence: TGTGCCACCAGTGATGGCCCCCGGGCCGGAGGCTATGGCTACACCTTC. It specifies CATSDGPRAGGYGYTF. The chain is built from TRBV24-1 and TRBJ1-2; D is undetermined. This CDR3 has 16 residues. Germline V gene lookup returns CDR1 KGHDR and CDR2 SFDVKD. Trimming cost V 3 bases and J 4 bases, with 17 bases left between them.